The 20 T cell receptor beta chains below come from one sample, sequenced in a study of blood T cell repertoires in COVID-19. TCRdb's copy holds only in-frame clones and misses some; the assay was immunoSEQ multiplex PCR. The sample contains about 180,000 clones, just over 85% of which appear only once. The sample comprised peripheral blood. These receptors were obtained from a man in his fifties or sixties with active or convalescent COVID-19.

The chain combines TRBV4-1 with TRBJ2-4, with D maybe TRBD2 (5 bases). V was pared by 0 bases and J by 5 bases, with 11 bases between. This CDR3 comprises 15 residues. The germline gives CDR1 MGHRA, CDR2 YSYEKL. The CDR3 is CASSQEMRVQNIQYF. CDR3 nucleotides: TGCGCCAGCAGCCAAGAAATGAGGGTCCAAAACATTCAGTACTTC.

The genes are TRBV3-1 (or the pseudogene TRBV3-2) and TRBJ2-5, with a tentative D call TRBD2 (7 bases). Germline V lookup: CDR1 LGHDT, CDR2 YNNKEL (reference sequence). The V end was cut by 0 bases, the J end by 2 bases, with 16 bases between. There are 17 residues in the CDR3. CDR3 amino acids: CASSQDPRRGGQETQYF. Here the CDR3 DNA reads TGTGCCAGCAGCCAAGATCCGAGGAGGGGGGGACAAGAGACCCAGTACTTC.

The chain has TRBV2 and TRBJ2-7; possibly TRBD1 for D (6 bases). Trimming pared 7 bases from V and 0 bases from J, leaving 10 bases between. The CDR3 is 13 residues long. Per the germline V gene, CDR1 is SNHLY and CDR2 is FYNNEI. The chain's CDR3 is CASNRDNSYEQYF. The CDR3 DNA reads as TGTGCCAGCAACCGGGACAACTCCTACGAGCAGTACTTC.

This clone was recorded once. The rearrangement uses TRBV28 and TRBJ2-2; D is possibly TRBD2 (5 bases). V shed 5 bases and J shed 1 base, with 11 bases lying between them. CDR3 size: 15 residues. Germline-derived CDR1 and CDR2 are MDHEN and SYDVKM. CDR3 residues: CASSTPGENTGELFF. CDR3 coding DNA: TGTGCCAGCAGTACGCCCGGGGAGAACACCGGGGAGCTGTTTTTT. Full variable domain (rest looked up from reference TRBV28 and TRBJ2-2): DVKVTQSSRYLVKRTGEKVFLECVQDMDHENMFWYRQDPGLGLRLIYFSYDVKMKEKGDIPEGYSVSREKKERFSLILESASTNQTSMYLCASSTPGENTGELFFGEGSRLTVL.

This clone occurred once. This chain uses TRBV7-9 with TRBJ2-1; D is unresolved. The V and J ends lost 5 bases and 10 bases respectively, with 21 bases between them. Germline V lookup: CDR1 SEHNR, CDR2 FQNEAQ (reference sequence). The CDR3 runs to 15 residues. CDR3 sequence: CASSPPGLLIGEQFF. The CDR3 DNA follows: TGTGCCAGCAGCCCCCCGGGTCTCCTTATCGGCGAGCAGTTCTTC.

The chain employs TRBV19 and TRBJ2-2, with D perhaps matching TRBD1 (6 bases). The V end was cut by 3 bases, the J end by 5 bases, with 10 bases between. From germline, CDR1 is LNHDA and CDR2 SQIVND (reference sequence). The CDR3 has 14 residues. Here the CDR3 reads CASSIRGRTGELFF. The CDR3 DNA sequence: TGTGCCAGTAGTATCAGGGGACGGACCGGGGAGCTGTTTTTT. The full variable domain, its missing parts supplied by reference TRBV19 and TRBJ2-2, is DGGITQSPKYLFRKEGQNVTLSCEQNLNHDAMYWYRQDPGQGLRLIYYSQIVNDFQKGDIAEGYSVSREKKESFPLTVTSAQKNPTAFYLCASSIRGRTGELFFGEGSRLTVL.

The chain has TRBV5-5 and TRBJ1-2, with TRBD1 matching 7 bases. V gave up 1 base and J gave up 6 bases; unmatched junction bases: 12. The CDR3 is 16 amino acids. Per germline, CDR1 SGHKS and CDR2 YYEKEE (reference sequence). The CDR3 spells CASSLRVEGAGDGYTF. CDR3 nucleotide sequence: TGTGCCAGCAGCTTGAGGGTTGAGGGGGCTGGGGATGGCTACACCTTC.

The gene calls are TRBV28 and TRBJ2-5, with D possibly matching TRBD2 (7 bases). Germline V lookup: CDR1 MDHEN, CDR2 SYDVKM. This CDR3 region has 12 residues. Trimming removed 7 bases at V and 2 bases at J, with 8 bases between. The CDR3 DNA reads as TGTGCCAGCAAGGGGGGGCAAGAGACCCAGTACTTC. Amino acid sequence: CASKGGQETQYF.

This sequence joins TRBV14 and TRBJ1-4, with D possibly TRBD1 on 5 matching bases. The V gene lost 6 bases and the J gene lost 6 bases, with 14 bases spanning the gap. Germline V gives CDR1 SGHDN, CDR2 FVKESK. The length of the CDR3 is 14 residues. The CDR3: CASRRTGSDEKLFF. CDR3 in DNA: TGTGCCAGCAGACGAACAGGTTCGGATGAAAAACTGTTTTTT. The full variable domain, in which reference TRBV14 and TRBJ1-4 provide the parts outside the CDR3, is EAGVTQFPSHSVIEKGQTVTLRCDPISGHDNLYWYRRVMGKEIKFLLHFVKESKQDESGMPNNRFLAERTGGTYSTLKVQPAELEDSGVYFCASRRTGSDEKLFFGSGTQLSVL.

The chain uses TRBV6-6 and TRBJ1-4; D possibly corresponds to TRBD1 (6 bases). Germline V gives CDR1 MNHNY, CDR2 SVGAGI (reference sequence). Trimming removed 2 bases at V and 12 bases at J, with 19 bases between. The CDR3 is made up of 15 amino acids. CDR3 protein: CASSYPGWGPMELFF. CDR3 DNA: TGTGCCAGCAGTTACCCGGGGTGGGGGCCGATGGAACTGTTTTTT.

The chain is built from TRBV19 and TRBJ2-1; 10 nucleotides match TRBD1. The CDR3 consists of 17 residues. V shed 3 bases and J 0 bases; nucleotides not matched to a gene: 5. Germline V gene lookup returns CDR1 LNHDA and CDR2 SQIVND (reference sequence). The CDR3 coding sequence is TGTGCCAGTAGTATGGGACAGGGGCCAAGCTCCTACAATGAGCAGTTCTTC. It is translated as CASSMGQGPSSYNEQFF. Complete variable domain (other parts from reference TRBV19 and TRBJ2-1): DGGITQSPKYLFRKEGQNVTLSCEQNLNHDAMYWYRQDPGQGLRLIYYSQIVNDFQKGDIAEGYSVSREKKESFPLTVTSAQKNPTAFYLCASSMGQGPSSYNEQFFGPGTRLTVL.

The CDR3 sequence is CASSERGGTGELFF. The CDR3 DNA sequence: TGTGCCAGCAGTGAACGGGGGGGCACCGGGGAGCTGTTTTTT. This chain connects TRBV6-1 to TRBJ2-2, with 8 bases fitting TRBD2. V shed 2 bases and J 4 bases; nucleotides not matched to a gene: 0. Germline V gives CDR1 MNHNS, CDR2 SASEGT. This CDR3 comprises 14 residues.

Comments on this clone: One end of the junction varies from germline; a read error may be responsible. V and J are TRBV6-5 and TRBJ2-7; D is ambiguous. The CDR3 covers 10 residues. CDR1 is MNHEY, CDR2 SVGAGI, per germline. CDR3 residues: CASRRYGQYF. For the CDR3, the DNA is TGTGCCAGCAGGCGGTACGGGCAGTACTTC.

V and J are TRBV11-2 and TRBJ1-2; a possible D gene is TRBD1 (5 bases). Germline V gene data show CDR1 as SGHAT and CDR2 as FQNNGV. Trimming pared 1 base from V and 3 bases from J, leaving 15 bases between. The CDR3 has 16 residues. The CDR3 spells CASSLASQGVDYGYTF. The CDR3, as DNA: TGTGCCAGCAGCTTAGCGAGCCAGGGCGTTGACTATGGCTACACCTTC. The entire variable domain, with the rest obtained from reference TRBV11-2 and TRBJ1-2, is as follows: EAGVAQSPRYKIIEKRQSVAFWCNPISGHATLYWYQQILGQGPKLLIQFQNNGVVDDSQLPKDRFSAERLKGVDSTLKIQPAKLEDSAVYLCASSLASQGVDYGYTFGSGTRLTVV.

This clone was seen only once. This chain joins TRBV4-2 and TRBJ2-2; 8 bases are a match to TRBD2. Looked up from germline, CDR1 is LGHNA and CDR2 is YNFKEQ. The CDR3 is made up of 16 amino acids. The ends lost 4 bases at V and 5 bases at J; junction bases unmatched: 9. The CDR3 loop is CASSPTRGGRTGELFF. CDR3 nucleotides: TGTGCCAGCAGCCCGACCCGGGGGGGCCGAACCGGGGAGCTGTTTTTT.

The chain couples TRBV12-5 to TRBJ1-6; D is undetermined. Trimming pared 0 bases from V and 0 bases from J, leaving 9 bases between. CDR1 LGHNT and CDR2 FRNRAP come from the germline V gene. The CDR3 loop spans 17 amino acids. CDR3 residues: CASGLVAGSSYNSPLHF. The CDR3 DNA follows: TGTGCTAGTGGTTTGGTGGCCGGGAGCTCCTATAATTCACCCCTCCACTTT.

The sample holds a few counts of this clone. The chain joins TRBV28 to TRBJ2-7; 11 nucleotides align to TRBD2. The CDR3 runs 12 residues. Germline V gene sequence: CDR1 MDHEN, CDR2 SYDVKM. The V and J ends lost 7 bases and 5 bases, in that order; junction bases with no gene match: 1. The CDR3 nucleotides read TGTGCCAGCAATAGCGGGGGGGACGAGCAGTACTTC. Protein sequence: CASNSGGDEQYF. The complete variable domain, with remaining parts taken from reference TRBV28 and TRBJ2-7, reads DVKVTQSSRYLVKRTGEKVFLECVQDMDHENMFWYRQDPGLGLRLIYFSYDVKMKEKGDIPEGYSVSREKKERFSLILESASTNQTSMYLCASNSGGDEQYFGPGTRLTVT.

The rearrangement uses TRBV7-2 and TRBJ2-2; 9 bases line up with TRBD1. The CDR3 sequence is 15 residues long. CDR1 and CDR2 (germline): SGHTA, FQGNSA. V shed 1 base, J shed 9 bases, and the junction held 6 bases outside the gene matches. CDR3 amino acids: CASSLVGQGLRELFF. The DNA of the CDR3 is TGTGCCAGCAGCTTAGTAGGACAGGGGTTACGGGAGCTGTTTTTT.

The J gene is TRBJ1-3, the V gene TRBV28; perhaps TRBD1 as D (5 bases). The germline gives CDR1 MDHEN, CDR2 SYDVKM. CDR3 length: 14 amino acids. V was cut by 5 bases and J by 0 bases, with 8 bases left in between. In DNA, the CDR3 is TGTGCCAGCAGTGCAGACAGCTCTGGAAACACCATATATTTT. The encoded protein is CASSADSSGNTIYF.

This sequence joins TRBV30 and TRBJ2-1; 8 bases align to TRBD2. Germline V gene lookup returns CDR1 GTSNPN and CDR2 SVGIG (reference sequence). The V and J ends lost 0 bases and 9 bases, in that order; junction bases with no gene match: 4. The CDR3 is 13 amino acids. The CDR3, as DNA: TGTGCCTGGAGTGTAGAAGCGGGAGTTGAGCAGTTCTTC. Its translation is CAWSVEAGVEQFF.